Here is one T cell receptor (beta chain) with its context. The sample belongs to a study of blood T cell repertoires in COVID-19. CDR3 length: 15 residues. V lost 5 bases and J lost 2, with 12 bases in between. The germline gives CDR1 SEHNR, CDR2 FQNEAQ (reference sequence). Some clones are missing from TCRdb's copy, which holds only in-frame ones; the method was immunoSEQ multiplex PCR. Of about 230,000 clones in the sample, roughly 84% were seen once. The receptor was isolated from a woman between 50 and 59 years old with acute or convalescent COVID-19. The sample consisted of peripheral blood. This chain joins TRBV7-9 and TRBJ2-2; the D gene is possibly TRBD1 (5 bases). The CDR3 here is CASSDPGLNTGELFF. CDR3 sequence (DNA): TGTGCCAGCAGCGACCCAGGGTTAAACACCGGGGAGCTGTTTTTT.